Listed here are 17 T cell receptor beta chains from one sample, sequenced in a study of blood T cell repertoires in COVID-19. Method: immunoSEQ multiplex PCR; TCRdb's copy keeps in-frame clones and lacks some. The table lists tens of thousands of clones, 75% to 90% of them singletons. Sequencing was done on a sample of peripheral blood. All receptors come from a man aged 55 to 70 with active COVID-19.

The chain recombines TRBV3-1 (or the pseudogene TRBV3-2) with TRBJ2-7; 9 bases align to TRBD1. J lost 1 base, V lost 1 base, and 2 bases had no gene match. CDR3 length equals 15 residues. CDR1 and CDR2 (germline): LGHDT, YNNKEL (reference sequence). CDR3 DNA: TGTGCCAGCAGCCAAGGACAGGGGGGATCCTACGAGCAGTACTTC. Protein sequence: CASSQGQGGSYEQYF.

The chain has TRBV10-3 and TRBJ2-7, with 9 nucleotides matching TRBD1. The CDR3 spans 14 residues. Germline V lookup: CDR1 ENHRY, CDR2 SYGVKD. V was pared by 10 bases and J by 2 bases, with 9 bases of the junction left unmatched. The CDR3 nucleotides read TGTGCCAGCAGCCACAGGGGGCCGGCCTACGAGCAGTACTTC. This encodes CASSHRGPAYEQYF.

The genes are TRBV28 and TRBJ1-2; a possible D gene is TRBD1 (6 bases). V gave up 4 bases and J gave up 3 bases, with 15 bases separating them. There are 15 residues in the CDR3. Germline V gene lookup returns CDR1 MDHEN and CDR2 SYDVKM. CDR3 in amino acids: CASSSPRGGHYGYTF. CDR3 DNA: TGTGCCAGCAGTTCCCCCAGGGGCGGGCACTATGGCTACACCTTC.

The gene calls are TRBV6-6 and TRBJ2-1, with 7 nucleotides matching TRBD2. Per the germline V gene, CDR1 is MNHNY and CDR2 is SVGAGI (reference sequence). V gave up 7 bases and J gave up 5 bases; unmatched junction bases: 11. The CDR3 loop spans 15 amino acids. The CDR3 sequence: CASTSGQAGNNEQFF. DNA of the CDR3: TGTGCCAGCACCTCAGGGCAAGCGGGAAACAATGAGCAGTTCTTC.

This clone occurred once. The chain recombines TRBV6-2 or TRBV6-3 with TRBJ2-1; TRBD1 matches 8 bases. CDR3 length equals 17 residues. V dropped 4 bases and J dropped 7; count of bases not matched to a gene: 15. Germline CDR1 MNHEY, CDR2 SVGEGT. The CDR3 coding sequence is TGTGCCAGCAGTTCGGGCCGAGACAGGGGTGGGAGGAATGAGCAGTTCTTC. As protein: CASSSGRDRGGRNEQFF.

This clone showed up just a few times. The V call is TRBV19, the J call TRBJ1-5; no firm D call. Trimming stripped 5 bases from V and 4 bases from J, with 9 bases between. Germline-derived CDR1 and CDR2 are LNHDA and SQIVND (reference sequence). The length of the CDR3 is 13 residues. The CDR3 DNA reads TGTGCCAGTAGTGAACAGAAGAATCAGCCCCAGCATTTT. Its protein is CASSEQKNQPQHF.

The chain couples TRBV28 to TRBJ1-4, with D possibly matching TRBD1 (6 bases). The length of the CDR3 is 15 residues. Trimming removed 2 bases from V and 6 bases from J, with 13 bases in between. In germline, CDR1 is MDHEN, CDR2 SYDVKM. CDR3 in amino acids: CASSLGGGLDEKLFF. The CDR3 DNA follows: TGTGCCAGCAGTTTAGGGGGGGGGCTCGATGAAAAACTGTTTTTT.

CDR3 coding DNA: TGTGCCAGCAGCCACACCACATCGCTAGCGGGAGGGCCGAATACGCAGTATTTT. Translated, it gives CASSHTTSLAGGPNTQYF. V is TRBV6-2 or TRBV6-3 and J is TRBJ2-3, with TRBD2 matching 12 bases. The CDR3 is 18 amino acids. J gave up 7 bases and V 6 bases, and 17 bases lay outside the gene matches. Germline V CDR1 and CDR2: MNHEY, SVGEGT.

V usage is TRBV30 and J usage is TRBJ2-3, with D unresolved. V lost 2 bases to trimming and J lost 4 bases, with 10 bases between them. Germline V gene sequence: CDR1 GTSNPN, CDR2 SVGIG (reference sequence). The CDR3 loop spans 13 amino acids. The CDR3, as DNA: TGTGCCTGGAGTAATAAAGCCGCAGATACGCAGTATTTT. Translated: CAWSNKAADTQYF.

V and J are TRBV5-5 and TRBJ2-2; 9 bases map to TRBD2. V gave up 3 bases and J gave up 9 bases; unmatched junction bases: 6. This CDR3 contains 14 residues. Germline V lookup: CDR1 SGHKS, CDR2 YYEKEE (reference sequence). The CDR3 is CASSSIAGERELFF. The DNA of the CDR3 is TGTGCCAGCAGCTCGATAGCGGGAGAGAGGGAGCTGTTTTTT.

V usage is TRBV24-1 and J usage is TRBJ2-5; 7 bases line up with TRBD1. Germline values: CDR1 KGHDR, CDR2 SFDVKD. The CDR3 is 15 residues long. V was pared by 3 bases and J by 5 bases, with 8 bases of the junction left unmatched. CDR3 nucleotide sequence: TGTGCCACCAGTGATCAGCGAGGGGGCTGGGAGACCCAGTACTTC. This sequence encodes CATSDQRGGWETQYF.

The chain combines TRBV18 with TRBJ2-7; possibly TRBD1 for D (5 bases). Trimming pared 6 bases from V and 5 bases from J, leaving 14 bases between. Germline CDR1 and CDR2: KGHSH and LQKENI. This CDR3 region has 13 residues. The CDR3 DNA sequence: TGTGCCAGCTCCGCCCTTGGGGCTGACGAGCAGTACTTC. This codes for CASSALGADEQYF.

The rearrangement uses TRBV7-2 and TRBJ2-1; 12 nucleotides line up with TRBD2. Trimming took 0 bases from V and 7 from J; bases not matched to a gene: 4. Germline V CDR1 and CDR2: SGHTA, FQGNSA. The CDR3 is made up of 16 amino acids. The DNA of the CDR3 is TGTGCCAGCAGCTTAGCGGGGACTAGCGGGCTAAATGAGCAGTTCTTC. As protein: CASSLAGTSGLNEQFF.

This rearrangement joins TRBV28 to TRBJ2-7; D is possibly TRBD1 (6 bases). CDR1 is MDHEN and CDR2 is SYDVKM in the germline V gene. V lost 6 bases and J 6 bases, leaving 12 bases between the germline ends. The CDR3 is 12 residues long. The CDR3 DNA sequence: TGTGCCAGCAGCCCAGGGGTGGGCGAGCAGTACTTC. This sequence encodes CASSPGVGEQYF.

The chain uses TRBV7-9 and TRBJ2-2, with a possible D match to TRBD2 (6 bases). Per the germline V gene, CDR1 is SEHNR and CDR2 is FQNEAQ (reference sequence). The CDR3 is 14 residues long. Trimming stripped 7 bases from V and 6 bases from J, with 15 bases between. CDR3 loop: CASTKGPGAGELFF. CDR3 nucleotide sequence: TGTGCCAGCACCAAAGGACCGGGGGCCGGGGAGCTGTTTTTT.

The genes are TRBV5-1 and TRBJ1-2; D remains unclear. Germline CDR1 is SGHRS and CDR2 is YFSETQ. Trimming pared 0 bases from V and 5 bases from J, leaving 8 bases between. The CDR3 runs to 13 residues. CDR3 residues: CASSLARRYGYTF. DNA of the CDR3: TGCGCCAGCAGCTTGGCCCGCCGGTATGGCTACACCTTC.

The chain links TRBV5-4 to TRBJ2-1, with D possibly TRBD2 on 7 matching bases. The CDR3 is 15 amino acids. Germline loops: CDR1 SGHNT, CDR2 YYREEE (reference sequence). The V end was cut by 4 bases, the J end by 1 base, with 12 bases between. CDR3 sequence (DNA): TGTGCCAGCAGCCCCGGGGGGCTTTCCTACAATGAGCAGTTCTTC. Encoded protein: CASSPGGLSYNEQFF. Combining the CDR3 with reference TRBV5-4 and TRBJ2-1 gives the whole variable domain ETGVTQSPTHLIKTRGQQVTLRCSSQSGHNTVSWYQQALGQGPQFIFQYYREEENGRGNFPPRFSGLQFPNYSSELNVNALELDDSALYLCASSPGGLSYNEQFFGPGTRLTVL.